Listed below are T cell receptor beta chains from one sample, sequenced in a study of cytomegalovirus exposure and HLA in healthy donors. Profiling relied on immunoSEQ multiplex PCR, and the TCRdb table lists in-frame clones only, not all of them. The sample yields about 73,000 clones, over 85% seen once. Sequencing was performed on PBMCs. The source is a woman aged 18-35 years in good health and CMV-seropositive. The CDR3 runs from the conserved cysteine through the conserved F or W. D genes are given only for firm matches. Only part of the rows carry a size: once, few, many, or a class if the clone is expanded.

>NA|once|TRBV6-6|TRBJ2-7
TGTGCCAGCAGCCGACAGGCTCTCGAGCAGTACTTC
CASSRQALEQYF
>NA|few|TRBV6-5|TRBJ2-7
TGTGCCACCCGACAGGTCGCTTTGGGCGAGCAGTACTTC
CATRQVALGEQYF
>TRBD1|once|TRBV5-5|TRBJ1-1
TGTGCCAGCAGACAAGGACAGGGGAACACTGAAGCTTTCTTT
CASRQGQGNTEAFF
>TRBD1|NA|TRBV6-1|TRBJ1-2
TGTGCCAGCAGTTCACGGACAGGGAGCTATGGCTACACCTTC
CASSSRTGSYGYTF
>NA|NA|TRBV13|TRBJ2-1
TGTGCCAGCAGCTTAGGACAGGAATGGTTCTTC
CASSLGQEWFF
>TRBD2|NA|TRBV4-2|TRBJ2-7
TGTGCCAGCAGGAAAAGGACTAGCGGGGATTACGAGCAGTACTTC
CASRKRTSGDYEQYF
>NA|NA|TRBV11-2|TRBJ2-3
TGTGCCAGCAGCGTAAGGGGTTGGGATACGCAGTATTTT
CASSVRGWDTQYF
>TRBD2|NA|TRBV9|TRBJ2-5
TGTGCCAGCAGCGTAGCGGGGTCTAGCGGGGGAGAGACCCAGTACTTC
CASSVAGSSGGETQYF
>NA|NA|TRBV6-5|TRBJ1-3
TGTGCCAGCAGTTTAAGACAGGTTCACAACACCATATATTTT
CASSLRQVHNTIYF
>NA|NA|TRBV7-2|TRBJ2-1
TGTGCCAGCAGCTTAGGGACAGTAAACACCAATGAGCAGTTCTTC
CASSLGTVNTNEQFF
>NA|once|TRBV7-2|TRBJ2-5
TGTGCCAGCAGCTCCCTAGGGGGGGGCCAAGAGACCCAGTACTTC
CASSSLGGGQETQYF
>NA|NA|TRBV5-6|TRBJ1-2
TGTGCCAGCAGCTACCTTCCGACAACTAACTATGGCTACACCTTC
CASSYLPTTNYGYTF
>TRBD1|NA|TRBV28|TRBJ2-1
TGTGCCAGCACCCTGACAGGGGGGCGAAGCAATGAGCAGTTCTTC
CASTLTGGRSNEQFF
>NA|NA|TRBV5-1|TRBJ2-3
TGCGCCAGCAGCCAGGACCACCGGGACACCGACACAGATACGCAGTATTTT
CASSQDHRDTDTDTQYF
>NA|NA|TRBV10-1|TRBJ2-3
TGCGCAGCCCCGGCCGGGGGGCGCCCCACAGATACGCAGTATTTT
CAAPAGGRPTDTQYF
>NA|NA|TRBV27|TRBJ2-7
TGTGCCAGCAGCATAACCGGGGCGCCCCGGGAGGAGCAGTACTTC
CASSITGAPREEQYF
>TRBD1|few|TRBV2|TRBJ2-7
TGTGCCAGCAGCGAAGGACAGGGGGGTTACTACGAGCAGTACTTC
CASSEGQGGYYEQYF
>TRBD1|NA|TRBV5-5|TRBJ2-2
TGTGCCAGCATCGGGACAGGGAACACCGGGGAGCTGTTTTTT
CASIGTGNTGELFF
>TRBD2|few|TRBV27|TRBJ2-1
TGTGCCAGCAGTGCCGGGACTAGGGGTGATGAGCAGTTCTTC
CASSAGTRGDEQFF
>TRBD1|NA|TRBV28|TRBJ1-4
TGTGCCAGCAGTTCAGGGGGCGCCGTGGCTAATGAAAAACTGTTTTTT
CASSSGGAVANEKLFF
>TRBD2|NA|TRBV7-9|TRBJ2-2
TGTGCCAGCAGCTCCACGGGGGGGGCGAACACCGGGGAGCTGTTTTTT
CASSSTGGANTGELFF
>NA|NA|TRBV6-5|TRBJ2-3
TGTGCCAGCAGCTACACAGCAGGTGACACAGATACGCAGTATTTT
CASSYTAGDTDTQYF